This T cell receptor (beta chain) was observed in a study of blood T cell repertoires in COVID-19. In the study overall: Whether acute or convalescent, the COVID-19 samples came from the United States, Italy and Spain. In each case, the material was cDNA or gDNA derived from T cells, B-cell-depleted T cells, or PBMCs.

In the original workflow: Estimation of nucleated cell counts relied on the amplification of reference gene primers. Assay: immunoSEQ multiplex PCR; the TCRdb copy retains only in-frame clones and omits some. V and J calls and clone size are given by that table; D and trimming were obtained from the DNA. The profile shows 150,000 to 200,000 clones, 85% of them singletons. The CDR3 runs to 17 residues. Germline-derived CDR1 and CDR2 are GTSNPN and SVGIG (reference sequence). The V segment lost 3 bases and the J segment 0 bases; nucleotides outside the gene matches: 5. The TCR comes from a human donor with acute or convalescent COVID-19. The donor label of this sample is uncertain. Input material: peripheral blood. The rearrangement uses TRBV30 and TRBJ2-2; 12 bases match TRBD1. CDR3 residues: CAWSRDRGPPNTGELFF. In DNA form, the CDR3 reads TGTGCCTGGAGCCGGGACAGGGGGCCTCCGAACACCGGGGAGCTGTTTTTT.